The clone carrying this T cell receptor beta chain was counted at least ten times. According to the study, TCR beta libraries were built with iRepertoire HTBI primers and CDR3-region Arm-PCR. From the multiplex PCR reads, TCRdb called clonotypes with MiXCR, one entry per CDR3 protein. Of around 400,000 distinct CDR3 sequences in the sample, 15% were seen once. The sample's time point: newly diagnosed GD, antithyroid drugs for less than 3 months. From RNA extracted from PBMCs, the TCR library was made. This specimen comes from a study of regulatory T cells in long-lasting Graves disease. The trim removed 5 bases at V and 8 bases at J, leaving 3 bases unmatched. Germline V gene sequence: CDR1 DFQATT, CDR2 SNEGSKA (reference sequence). The CDR3 length is 14 residues.

The gene calls are TRBV20-1 and TRBJ2-1, with 16 positions matching TRBD2. This clonotype was sampled from a female donor with Graves disease. The material was peripheral blood mononuclear cells (PBMCs), obtained at new diagnosis, from a patient treated with antithyroid drugs. CDR3 in DNA: TGCAGTGCTGGGACTAGCGGGGGGGCCTATGAGCAGTTCTTC. It codes for CSAGTSGGAYEQFF.